This TCR beta chain came from a study of beta chain features in type 1 diabetes. Sequencing targeted expressed TCRB transcripts, as all isolated RNA had been reverse transcribed. The repertoire was sequenced with immunoSEQ multiplex PCR; TCRdb's copy has only in-frame clones and lacks some. The repertoire consists of about 150,000 clones, with 9% to 12% occurring once and the leading ten covering 0.5%. Study-wide points: People with Type 1 diabetes carried modestly yet significantly shorter TCRB CDR3s in all four CD4+ subsets.

The CDR3 sequence is 15 residues long. The germline V gene has CDR1 MNHNS and CDR2 SASEGT. The V end lost 6 bases, the J end lost 2 bases, and 11 bases lay between the germline ends. A remark on this clone: Its antigen is unidentified.

The V and J genes are TRBV6-1 and TRBJ2-6; D remains unclear. The sample comprised central memory CD4+ T cells from blood. This sequence was found in a man aged 25 to 40 with type 1 diabetes. The CDR3 protein is CASSPRGAGANVLTF. The DNA for the CDR3 is TGTGCCAGCAGCCCGCGAGGTGCTGGGGCCAACGTCCTGACTTTC.